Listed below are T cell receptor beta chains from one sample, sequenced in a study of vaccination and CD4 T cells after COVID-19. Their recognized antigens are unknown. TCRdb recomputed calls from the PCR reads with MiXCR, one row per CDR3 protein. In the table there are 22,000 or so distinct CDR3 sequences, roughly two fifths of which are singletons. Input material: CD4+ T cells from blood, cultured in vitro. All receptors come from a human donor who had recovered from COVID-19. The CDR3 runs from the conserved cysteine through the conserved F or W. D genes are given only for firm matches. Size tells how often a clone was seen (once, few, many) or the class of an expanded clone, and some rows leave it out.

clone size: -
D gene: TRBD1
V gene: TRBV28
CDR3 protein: CASRGQGVYGCTF

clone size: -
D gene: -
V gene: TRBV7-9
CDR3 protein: CASSPPLVNIQYF

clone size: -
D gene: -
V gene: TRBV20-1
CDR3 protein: CSARVAGPGDTIYF

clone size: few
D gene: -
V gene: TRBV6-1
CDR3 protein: CASTNRALRRALGANVLTF

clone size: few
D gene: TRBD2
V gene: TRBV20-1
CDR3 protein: CSASDPRASGEYEQYF

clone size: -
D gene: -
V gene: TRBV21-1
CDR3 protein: CASSSLGHEQYF

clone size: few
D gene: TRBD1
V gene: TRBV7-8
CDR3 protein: CASSLSHRGVDYTF

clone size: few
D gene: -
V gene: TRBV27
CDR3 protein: CASRPPGKPTEAFF

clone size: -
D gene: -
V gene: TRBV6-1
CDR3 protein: CASSREGAQPQHF

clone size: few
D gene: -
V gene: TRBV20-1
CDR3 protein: CSARDSRGGPEAFF

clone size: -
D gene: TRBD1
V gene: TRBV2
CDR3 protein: CASSSGQGITGNTEAFF

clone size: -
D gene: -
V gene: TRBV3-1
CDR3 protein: CASSQAKAYLNNEQFF

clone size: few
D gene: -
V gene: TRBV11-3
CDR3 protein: CASSLRGGNQPQHF

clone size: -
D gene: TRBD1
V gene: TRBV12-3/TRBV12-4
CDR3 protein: CASKQGPGAQYF

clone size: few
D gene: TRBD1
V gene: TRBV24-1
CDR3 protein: CATSGQGEGINGYTF

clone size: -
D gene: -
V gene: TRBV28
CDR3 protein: CASSLSSYEQYF

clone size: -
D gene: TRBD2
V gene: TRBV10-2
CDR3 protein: CASSSGLAGGGRTQYF

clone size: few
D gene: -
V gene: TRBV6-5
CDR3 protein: CASSYLRAGSDNEQFF

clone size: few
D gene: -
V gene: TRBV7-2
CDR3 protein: CASSRTDHNSPLHF

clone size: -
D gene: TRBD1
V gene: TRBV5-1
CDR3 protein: CASTPGQGAIVANYGYTF

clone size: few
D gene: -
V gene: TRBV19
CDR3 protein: CASSISDRGSYGYTF

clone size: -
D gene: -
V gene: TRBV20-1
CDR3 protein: CSARRGDNSPLHF

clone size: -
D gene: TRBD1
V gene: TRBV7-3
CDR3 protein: CASSLSPGQGNTIYF

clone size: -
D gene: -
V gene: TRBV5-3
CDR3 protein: CAKYNEQFF

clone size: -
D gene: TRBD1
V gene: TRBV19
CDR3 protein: CASSTAGRTGNGAEQFF

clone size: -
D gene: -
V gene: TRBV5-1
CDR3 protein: CASSLVISGVRGYTF

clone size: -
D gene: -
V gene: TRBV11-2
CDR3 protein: CASSLDGSGAEAFF

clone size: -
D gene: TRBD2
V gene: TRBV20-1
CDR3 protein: CSARDDGTRSQETQYF

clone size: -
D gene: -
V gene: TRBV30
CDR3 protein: CARARDKNTGELFF

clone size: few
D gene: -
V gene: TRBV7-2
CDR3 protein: CASSLDSWQPQHF

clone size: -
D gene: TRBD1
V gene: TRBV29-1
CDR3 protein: CSGTGTSATDTQYF

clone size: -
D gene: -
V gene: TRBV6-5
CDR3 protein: CASSYGINNEQFF

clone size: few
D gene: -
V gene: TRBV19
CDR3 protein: CASSIDRDSGYEQYF

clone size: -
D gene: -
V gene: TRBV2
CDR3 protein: CASRAWEQETQYF

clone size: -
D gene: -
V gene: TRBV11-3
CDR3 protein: CASSLGGAAYNTEAFF

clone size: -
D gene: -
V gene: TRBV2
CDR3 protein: CASREKEGYNEQFF

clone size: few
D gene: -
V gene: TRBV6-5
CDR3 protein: CASSYNAPPRNEKLFF

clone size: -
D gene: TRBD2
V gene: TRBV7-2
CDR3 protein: CASSLEVAGGIGAKNIQYF